This entry lists 7 T cell receptor beta chains sequenced from one sample in a study of human T cells and chemical hapten exposure. TCRdb re-analysed the RACE reads in MiXCR, keeping a single row per CDR3 protein. The sample holds 150,000 to 200,000 distinct CDR3 sequences, around a quarter seen once. Sample time point: patch test 3, about 24 weeks after DPC sensitization. The treatment is: therapeutic diphenylcyclopropenone sensitization with weekly scalp DPC. The input for sequencing was whole blood, taken in connection with sensitization to the hapten diphenylcyclopropenone (DPC). The receptors shown here come from a woman between 35 and 50 years old with alopecia areata. Some clones in this sample may be carry-over from other donors' samples.

This clonotype was seen many times. This sequence joins TRBV20-1 and TRBJ2-2; D not resolved. V was pared by 7 bases and J by 4 bases, with 7 bases between. This CDR3 contains 11 residues. CDR1 and CDR2 from the germline V gene are DFQATT and SNEGSKA (reference sequence). DNA for the CDR3: TGCAGTGGTTCGGGCACCGGGGAGCTGTTTTTT. This sequence encodes CSGSGTGELFF.

This chain links TRBV27 with TRBJ2-6, with D uncertain. Trimming took off 6 bases at V and 2 bases at J, with 8 bases between the two ends. Germline CDR1 and CDR2: MNHEY and SMNVEV (reference sequence). This CDR3 is built from 14 residues. This CDR3 reads CASRTLAGANVLTF. The CDR3 DNA sequence: TGTGCCAGCAGGACTCTGGCTGGGGCCAACGTCCTGACTTTC. Supplemented by reference TRBV27 and TRBJ2-6, the full variable domain reads EAQVTQNPRYLITVTGKKLTVTCSQNMNHEYMSWYRQDPGLGLRQIYYSMNVEVTDKGDVPEGYKVSRKEKRNFPLILESPSPNQTSLYFCASRTLAGANVLTFGAGSRLTVL.

The sample holds a few counts of this clonotype. This sequence joins TRBV12-3 or TRBV12-4 and TRBJ2-2, with 8 bases lining up with TRBD2. The junction had 9 bases not matched to a gene; V was cut back by 5 bases and J by 7 bases. The CDR3 runs 15 residues. The CDR3 sequence: CASSLGRVGIGELFF. DNA for the CDR3: TGTGCCAGCAGTCTCGGGAGGGTCGGTATCGGGGAGCTGTTTTTT.

This rearrangement joins TRBV4-2 to TRBJ2-1, with unresolved D. The CDR3 spans 14 residues. The V gene lost 0 bases and the J gene lost 5 bases, with 8 bases spanning the gap. Germline V CDR1 and CDR2: LGHNA, YNFKEQ. The CDR3 bases are TGTGCCAGCAGCCAAGAGAGACATAACAATGAGCAGTTCTTC. Residues: CASSQERHNNEQFF.

This chain joins TRBV19 and TRBJ2-7; D call uncertain. Germline values: CDR1 LNHDA, CDR2 SQIVND (reference sequence). The CDR3 is 13 residues long. V was clipped by 3 bases and J by 1 base, with 7 bases between them. CDR3 region: CASSIGRSYEQYF. CDR3 DNA: TGTGCCAGTAGTATTGGTAGATCCTACGAGCAGTACTTC.

This chain uses TRBV7-9 with TRBJ1-2, with D maybe TRBD1 (6 bases). The CDR3 is 14 residues long. Germline lookup yields CDR1 SEHNR and CDR2 FQNEAQ (reference sequence). Trimming took 1 base from V and 2 from J, leaving 8 bases between them. CDR3 region: CASSLGDMNYGYTF. In nucleotides, the CDR3 is TGTGCCAGCAGCTTAGGGGACATGAACTATGGCTACACCTTC.

The chain has TRBV10-3 and TRBJ2-1; the match to TRBD1 covers 11 bases. V shed 4 bases, J shed 7 bases, and the junction held 6 bases outside the gene matches. Looked up from germline, CDR1 is ENHRY and CDR2 is SYGVKD. The CDR3 consists of 15 residues. The CDR3 nucleotides are TGTGCCATCAGTGCCGGACAGGGGGCGGGAAATGAGCAGTTCTTC. Protein product: CAISAGQGAGNEQFF.